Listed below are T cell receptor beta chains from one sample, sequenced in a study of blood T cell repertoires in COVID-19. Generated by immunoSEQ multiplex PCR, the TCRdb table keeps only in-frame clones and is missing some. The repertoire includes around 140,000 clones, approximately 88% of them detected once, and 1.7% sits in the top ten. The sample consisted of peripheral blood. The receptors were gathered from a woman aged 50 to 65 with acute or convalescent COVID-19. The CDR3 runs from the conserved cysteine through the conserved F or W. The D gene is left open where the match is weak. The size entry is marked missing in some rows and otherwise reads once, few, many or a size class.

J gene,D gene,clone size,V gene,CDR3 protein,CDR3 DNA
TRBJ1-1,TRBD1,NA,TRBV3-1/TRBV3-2,CASRPGGQGAAFF,TGTGCCAGCAGACCTGGGGGACAGGGGGCAGCTTTCTTT
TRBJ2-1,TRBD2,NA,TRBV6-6,CASQRAGGQNEQFF,TGTGCCAGCCAGCGGGCGGGAGGGCAAAATGAGCAGTTCTTC
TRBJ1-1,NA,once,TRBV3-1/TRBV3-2,CASSRGPGNTEAFF,TGTGCCAGCAGCAGAGGGCCCGGGAACACTGAAGCTTTCTTT
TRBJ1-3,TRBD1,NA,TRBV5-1,CASSPRDSIYSGNTIYF,TGCGCCAGCAGTCCCCGGGACAGTATATACTCTGGAAACACCATATATTTT
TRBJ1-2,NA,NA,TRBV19,CASRNRVDYGYTF,TGTGCCAGTAGAAACAGGGTTGACTATGGCTACACCTTC
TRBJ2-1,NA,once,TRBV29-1,CSVGQGGPYNEQFF,TGCAGCGTTGGTCAGGGGGGCCCTTACAATGAGCAGTTCTTC
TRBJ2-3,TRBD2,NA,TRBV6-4,CASSDRGGQDTQYF,TGTGCCAGCAGTGACCGGGGGGGCCAAGATACGCAGTATTTT
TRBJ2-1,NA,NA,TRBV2,CASSGGGGNNEQFF,TGTGCCAGCAGTGGGGGAGGGGGGAACAATGAGCAGTTCTTC
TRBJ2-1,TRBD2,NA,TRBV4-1,CASSQDASGGRYNEQFF,TGCGCCAGCAGCCAAGATGCTAGCGGGGGGCGTTACAATGAGCAGTTCTTC
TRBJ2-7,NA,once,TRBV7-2,CASSLVGSDQYEQYF,TGTGCCAGCAGCTTAGTGGGTAGCGACCAGTACGAGCAGTACTTC
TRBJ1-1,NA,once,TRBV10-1,CASSEGNTEAFF,TGCGCCAGTTCGGAGGGGAACACTGAAGCTTTCTTT
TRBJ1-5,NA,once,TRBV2,CASSLDWNQPQHF,TGTGCCAGCAGCTTGGACTGGAATCAGCCCCAGCATTTT
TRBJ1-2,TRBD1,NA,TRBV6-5,CASSRDRVNGYTF,TGTGCCAGCAGCCGCGACAGGGTGAACGGCTACACCTTC
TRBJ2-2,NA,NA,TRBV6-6,CASSYSTSGELFF,TGTGCCAGCAGTTACTCCACATCCGGGGAGCTGTTTTTT
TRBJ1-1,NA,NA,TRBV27,CASSRPPRLGGRTEAFF,TGTGCCAGCAGTAGACCGCCACGGCTCGGAGGGCGCACTGAAGCTTTCTTT
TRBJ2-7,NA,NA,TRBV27,CASSAVGSSSYEQYF,TGTGCCAGCAGTGCTGTCGGGTCGAGCTCCTACGAGCAGTACTTC
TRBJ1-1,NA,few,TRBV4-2,CASSQASGTEAFF,TGTGCCAGCAGCCAAGCCTCGGGCACTGAAGCTTTCTTT
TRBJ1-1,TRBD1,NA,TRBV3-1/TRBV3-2,CASSLGQARGAFF,TGTGCCAGCAGCCTGGGACAGGCCCGGGGAGCTTTCTTT
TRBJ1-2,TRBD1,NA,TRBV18,CASSPPSGRGSIGYTF,TGTGCCAGCTCACCACCGTCGGGCAGGGGGTCTATTGGCTACACCTTC
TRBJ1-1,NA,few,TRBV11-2,CASSGMIMNTEAFF,TGTGCCAGCAGTGGCATGATCATGAACACTGAAGCTTTCTTT
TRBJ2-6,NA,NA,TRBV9,CASSFRVAGANVLTF,TGTGCCAGCAGCTTCAGGGTTGCTGGGGCCAACGTCCTGACTTTC
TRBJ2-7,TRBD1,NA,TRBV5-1,CASSLKGGVYEQYF,TGCGCCAGCAGCTTAAAAGGGGGCGTCTACGAGCAGTACTTC
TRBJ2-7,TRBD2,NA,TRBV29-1,CSVSGMTSGGTYEQYF,TGCAGCGTTTCGGGAATGACTAGCGGGGGGACCTACGAGCAGTACTTC
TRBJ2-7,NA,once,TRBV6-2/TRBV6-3,CASSYPDYEQYF,TGTGCCAGCAGTTACCCAGACTACGAGCAGTACTTC
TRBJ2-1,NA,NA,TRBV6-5,CASSYSGGLSNEQFF,TGTGCCAGCAGTTACTCGGGGGGGCTTAGCAATGAGCAGTTCTTC
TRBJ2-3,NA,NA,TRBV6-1,CASSERPQNSGTDTQYF,TGTGCCAGCAGTGAACGCCCCCAGAATTCAGGCACAGATACGCAGTATTTT
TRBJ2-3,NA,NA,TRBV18,CASSYRLPDTQYF,TGTGCCAGCTCATACCGACTACCAGATACGCAGTATTTT
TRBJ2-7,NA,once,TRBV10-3,CAISDGGTTPSYEQYF,TGTGCCATCAGTGACGGGGGAACGACCCCCTCCTACGAGCAGTACTTC
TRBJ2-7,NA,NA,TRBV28,CASSFYRAYEQYF,TGTGCCAGCAGTTTCTACAGGGCCTACGAGCAGTACTTC
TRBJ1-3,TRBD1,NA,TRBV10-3,CAIRPTGTSGNTIYF,TGTGCCATCAGACCGACAGGGACCTCTGGAAACACCATATATTTT